This record concerns one TCR beta chain sequence. This specimen comes from a study of blood T cell repertoires in COVID-19. The table came from immunoSEQ multiplex PCR; TCRdb's copy has only in-frame clones and leaves some out. The data hold tens of thousands of clones, with around four fifths observed a single time. Germline CDR1 is MDHEN and CDR2 is SYDVKM. The CDR3 covers 16 residues. Deletions cut 3 bases from V and 0 bases from J, with 14 bases between. The V call is TRBV28, the J call TRBJ1-1; D unclear. Sequenced sample: peripheral blood. The TCR originated in a man between 65 and 85 years old with acute or convalescent COVID-19. In nucleotides, the CDR3 is TGTGCCAGCAGTTTGAGGAGCACGGGAATGAACACTGAAGCTTTCTTT. Amino acids: CASSLRSTGMNTEAFF. The whole variable domain, remainder taken from reference TRBV28 and TRBJ1-1, is DVKVTQSSRYLVKRTGEKVFLECVQDMDHENMFWYRQDPGLGLRLIYFSYDVKMKEKGDIPEGYSVSREKKERFSLILESASTNQTSMYLCASSLRSTGMNTEAFFGQGTRLTVV.